Listed below are T cell receptor beta chains from one sample, sequenced in a study of blood T cell repertoires in COVID-19. Only in-frame clones appear in the TCRdb table, and some are missing; sequencing was by immunoSEQ multiplex PCR. The table lists 200,000 to 300,000 clones, 65% to 90% of them singletons. Sequenced material: peripheral blood. The receptors come from a middle-aged man who had recovered from COVID-19. Both conserved end residues are part of each CDR3. D genes are given only for firm matches. Clone size appears in some rows only: once, few, many, or a class for an expanded clone.

v_gene,abundance,j_gene,d_gene,CDR3aa,CDR3nt
TRBV29-1,-,TRBJ2-3,-,CSVAPDLLANTDTQYF,TGCAGCGTCGCCCCCGACCTACTAGCCAACACAGATACGCAGTATTTT
TRBV18,-,TRBJ2-5,-,CASSPDSTEETQYF,TGTGCCAGCTCACCGGACTCCACAGAAGAGACCCAGTACTTC
TRBV6-5,-,TRBJ1-6,TRBD1,CASSKTGIATSPLHF,TGTGCCAGCAGTAAGACAGGGATTGCGACTTCACCCCTCCACTTT
TRBV25-1,-,TRBJ1-6,TRBD1,CASSADRGWGSPLHF,TGTGCCAGCAGTGCCGACAGGGGGTGGGGTTCACCCCTCCACTTT
TRBV27,-,TRBJ2-7,-,CASSLQQGYEQYF,TGTGCCAGCAGTTTACAACAGGGATACGAGCAGTACTTC
TRBV5-1,-,TRBJ2-5,-,CASSLTVEETQYF,TGCGCCAGCAGCTTGACAGTTGAAGAGACCCAGTACTTC
TRBV7-2,-,TRBJ1-4,-,CASSLGGGNMEKLFF,TGTGCCAGCAGCTTAGGGGGAGGGAATATGGAAAAACTGTTTTTT
TRBV24-1,-,TRBJ1-6,TRBD1,CATSDEVGGLRGSPLHF,TGTGCCACCAGTGATGAGGTAGGGGGCCTAAGGGGTTCACCCCTCCACTTT
TRBV5-6,-,TRBJ1-2,TRBD1,CASSHKEMGQGYGYTF,TGTGCCAGCAGCCATAAGGAAATGGGACAGGGTTATGGCTACACCTTC
TRBV19,-,TRBJ2-7,TRBD1,CASSKIGQGAAYEQYF,TGTGCCAGTAGTAAAATCGGACAGGGTGCGGCCTACGAGCAGTACTTC
TRBV5-4,-,TRBJ1-1,-,CASRGPQPNTEAFF,TGTGCCAGCAGGGGGCCACAGCCGAACACTGAAGCTTTCTTT
TRBV3-1/TRBV3-2,-,TRBJ1-5,-,CASSHRGGNQPQHF,TGTGCCAGCAGCCATCGGGGGGGCAATCAGCCCCAGCATTTT
TRBV12-5,-,TRBJ2-7,TRBD2,CASGLAVTSGPPYEQYF,TGTGCTAGTGGTTTGGCTGTGACTAGCGGGCCACCCTACGAGCAGTACTTC
TRBV7-9,-,TRBJ2-7,TRBD2,CASSLVTSGRAGGPYEQYF,TGTGCCAGCAGCTTAGTAACTAGCGGGAGGGCCGGGGGCCCCTACGAGCAGTACTTC
TRBV19,-,TRBJ1-4,TRBD1,CASSVWQGAEKLFF,TGTGCCAGTAGTGTCTGGCAGGGGGCTGAAAAACTGTTTTTT
TRBV6-5,-,TRBJ2-1,-,CASTYQGNEQFF,TGTGCCAGCACTTATCAGGGAAATGAGCAGTTCTTC
TRBV11-2,-,TRBJ2-3,TRBD1,CASSLGTGSYTQYF,TGTGCCAGCAGCTTAGGGACAGGGTCGTATACGCAGTATTTT
TRBV7-2,-,TRBJ2-7,-,CASSLYRGSYEQYF,TGTGCCAGCAGCTTATATAGAGGTTCCTACGAGCAGTACTTC
TRBV2,once,TRBJ2-3,-,CASSGRAGGTDTQYF,TGTGCCAGCAGTGGGAGAGCAGGGGGCACAGATACGCAGTATTTT
TRBV5-1,-,TRBJ2-5,TRBD2,CASRSTSGSWETQYF,TGCGCCAGCAGGTCGACTAGCGGGAGTTGGGAGACCCAGTACTTC
TRBV6-6,few,TRBJ2-1,TRBD2,CASSYTSGDNEQFF,TGTGCCAGCAGTTACACTAGCGGGGACAATGAGCAGTTCTTC
TRBV6-2/TRBV6-3,-,TRBJ1-6,-,CASSYSSYYNSPLHF,TGTGCCAGCAGTTACTCGAGCTACTATAATTCACCCCTCCACTTT
TRBV2,-,TRBJ1-1,-,CASSEDRGRVGSEAFF,TGTGCCAGCAGTGAAGATCGTGGGAGGGTAGGGTCTGAAGCTTTCTTT
TRBV5-1,-,TRBJ1-6,-,CASSVDPRRDSPLHF,TGCGCCAGCAGCGTAGACCCAAGGAGGGACTCACCCCTCCACTTT
TRBV3-1/TRBV3-2,-,TRBJ2-1,-,CASTSGYNEQFF,TGTGCCAGCACCAGTGGTTACAATGAGCAGTTCTTC
TRBV5-1,once,TRBJ1-6,TRBD1,CASSQGTVLSSYNSPLHF,TGCGCCAGCAGCCAGGGGACAGTACTAAGCTCCTATAATTCACCCCTCCACTTT
TRBV27,-,TRBJ1-4,-,CASSPQGANEKLFF,TGTGCCAGCAGCCCACAGGGCGCCAATGAAAAACTGTTTTTT
TRBV5-5,-,TRBJ2-7,-,CASSRGTWGAYEQYF,TGTGCCAGCAGCCGGGGTACCTGGGGAGCCTACGAGCAGTACTTC
TRBV12-3/TRBV12-4,-,TRBJ2-5,-,CASSSLQETQYF,TGTGCCAGCAGTTCCCTGCAAGAGACCCAGTACTTC
TRBV7-6,-,TRBJ2-6,-,CASSLGSSGANVLTF,TGTGCCAGCAGCTTGGGCAGCTCTGGGGCCAACGTCCTGACTTTC
TRBV4-3,-,TRBJ1-1,-,CASSRVGGTEAFF,TGCGCCAGCAGCCGGGTGGGGGGCACTGAAGCTTTCTTT
TRBV5-1,-,TRBJ2-1,TRBD2,CASSLAGTSGTRSYNEQFF,TGCGCCAGCAGCTTGGCCGGGACTAGCGGGACGAGGTCCTACAATGAGCAGTTCTTC
TRBV2,-,TRBJ1-6,TRBD1,CASSGQGTSPLHF,TGTGCCAGCAGTGGACAGGGTACCTCACCCCTCCACTTT
TRBV19,few,TRBJ1-5,-,CASSIAGNQPQHF,TGTGCCAGTAGTATCGCAGGAAATCAGCCCCAGCATTTT
TRBV2,-,TRBJ1-5,TRBD1,CASSAQGANQPQHF,TGTGCCAGCAGTGCGCAGGGGGCCAATCAGCCCCAGCATTTT
TRBV19,-,TRBJ2-7,TRBD1,CASSTGTGRSSYEQYF,TGTGCCAGTAGTACCGGGACAGGACGAAGTTCCTACGAGCAGTACTTC
TRBV6-5,-,TRBJ2-5,-,CASRDRWQGGETQYF,TGTGCCAGCAGGGACCGGTGGCAGGGTGGGGAGACCCAGTACTTC
TRBV29-1,once,TRBJ2-5,TRBD1,CSVEGTGRQETQYF,TGCAGCGTTGAAGGGACAGGGCGACAAGAGACCCAGTACTTC
TRBV25-1,-,TRBJ1-4,-,CASSGASNEKLFF,TGTGCCAGCAGTGGAGCATCTAATGAAAAACTGTTTTTT
TRBV18,-,TRBJ2-6,-,CASSPGGLGAGANVLTF,TGTGCCAGCTCACCCGGAGGGCTAGGGGCTGGGGCCAACGTCCTGACTTTC
TRBV5-5,few,TRBJ2-7,TRBD1,CASTTGPGDRGSLTYEQYF,TGTGCCAGCACCACCGGCCCGGGGGACAGGGGGTCTCTAACCTACGAGCAGTACTTC
TRBV20-1,-,TRBJ1-2,-,CSASLAGGYTF,TGCAGTGCTAGCTTGGCGGGTGGCTACACCTTC
TRBV12-3/TRBV12-4,-,TRBJ2-2,-,CASSLRGAGELFF,TGTGCCAGCAGTTTAAGGGGTGCCGGGGAGCTGTTTTTT
TRBV29-1,-,TRBJ1-1,-,CSVDWRAEAFF,TGCAGCGTTGATTGGAGGGCGGAAGCTTTCTTT
TRBV18,-,TRBJ2-7,TRBD1,CASSPQGTGSYEQYF,TGTGCCAGCTCACCACAAGGGACAGGGTCGTACGAGCAGTACTTC
TRBV25-1,-,TRBJ2-2,-,CASSEQGPPNTGELFF,TGTGCCAGCAGTGAGCAGGGCCCACCGAACACCGGGGAGCTGTTTTTT
TRBV11-2,-,TRBJ2-7,-,CASSLGSGSSYEQYF,TGTGCCAGCAGCTTGGGGAGCGGATCCTCCTACGAGCAGTACTTC
TRBV6-1,-,TRBJ1-2,TRBD1,CASSEVTGAHGYTF,TGTGCCAGCAGTGAAGTAACAGGGGCTCATGGCTACACCTTC
TRBV11-3,-,TRBJ1-1,-,CASSRGGAKNTEAFF,TGTGCCAGCAGCCGAGGGGGGGCGAAGAACACTGAAGCTTTCTTT
TRBV19,-,TRBJ2-5,-,CAAAGVEKTQYF,TGTGCCGCTGCAGGGGTTGAGAAGACCCAGTACTTC
TRBV9,-,TRBJ1-1,TRBD1,CASSVLPGTGGYEAFF,TGTGCCAGCAGCGTACTACCCGGGACAGGGGGCTATGAAGCTTTCTTT
TRBV10-1,-,TRBJ2-3,TRBD1,CASSQGTAYTDTQYF,TGCGCCAGCAGTCAGGGGACAGCCTACACAGATACGCAGTATTTT
TRBV9,-,TRBJ2-5,TRBD1,CASSVADRLLETQYF,TGTGCCAGCAGCGTAGCGGACAGGTTACTGGAGACCCAGTACTTC
TRBV14,-,TRBJ1-2,-,CASSPYQPDSSDHGYTF,TGTGCCAGCAGCCCTTACCAACCGGACAGCAGCGACCATGGCTACACCTTC